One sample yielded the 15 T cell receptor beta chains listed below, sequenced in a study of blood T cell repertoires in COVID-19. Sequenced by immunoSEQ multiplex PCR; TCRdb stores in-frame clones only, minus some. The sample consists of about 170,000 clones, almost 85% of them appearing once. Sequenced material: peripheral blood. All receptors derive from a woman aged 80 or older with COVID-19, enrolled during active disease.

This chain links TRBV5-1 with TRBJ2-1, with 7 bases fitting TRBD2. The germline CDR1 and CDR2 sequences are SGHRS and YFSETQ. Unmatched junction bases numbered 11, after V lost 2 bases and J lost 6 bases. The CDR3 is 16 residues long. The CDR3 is CASSFRPGLLINEQFF. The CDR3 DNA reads TGCGCCAGCAGCTTTCGGCCGGGACTACTAATCAATGAGCAGTTCTTC.

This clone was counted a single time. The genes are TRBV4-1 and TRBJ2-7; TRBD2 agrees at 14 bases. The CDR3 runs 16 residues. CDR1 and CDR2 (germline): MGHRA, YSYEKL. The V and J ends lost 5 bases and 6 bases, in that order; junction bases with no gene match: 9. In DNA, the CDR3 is TGCGCCAGCAGCGCCGGACTAGCGGGAGGTTCGGGCGAGCAGTACTTC. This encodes CASSAGLAGGSGEQYF.

The CDR3 DNA follows: TGTGCCAGCAGCCGACTAGCGGGAGGGCCCTCGGGAGATACGCAGTATTTT. As protein: CASSRLAGGPSGDTQYF. The chain joins TRBV7-3 to TRBJ2-3; 14 bases agree with TRBD2. This CDR3 is 17 amino acids long. The germline CDR1 and CDR2 sequences are SGHTA and FQGTGA. The ends lost 5 bases at V and 5 bases at J; junction bases unmatched: 9.

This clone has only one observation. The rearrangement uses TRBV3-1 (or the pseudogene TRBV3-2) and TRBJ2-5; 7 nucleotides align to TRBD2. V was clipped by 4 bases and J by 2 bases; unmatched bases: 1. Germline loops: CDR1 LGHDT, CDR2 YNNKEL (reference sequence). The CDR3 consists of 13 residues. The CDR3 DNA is TGTGCCAGCAGCCGAGCGGGGCAAGAGACCCAGTACTTC. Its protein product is CASSRAGQETQYF.

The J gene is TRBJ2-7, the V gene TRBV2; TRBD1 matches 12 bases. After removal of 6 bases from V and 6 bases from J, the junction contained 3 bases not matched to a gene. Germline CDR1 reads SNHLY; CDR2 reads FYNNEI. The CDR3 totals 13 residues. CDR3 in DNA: TGTGCCAGCAGGGGGACAGGGGGCGGCGAGCAGTACTTC. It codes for CASRGTGGGEQYF.

The CDR3 nucleotides are TGTGCCATCAGTGAGTCGGCTGGTGGCGGCTACACCTTC. Encoded protein: CAISESAGGGYTF. The V call is TRBV10-3, the J call TRBJ1-2; D not resolved. Between the trimmed V and J ends, which lost 0 bases and 8 bases, there was a span of 10 bases. Germline CDR1 ENHRY, CDR2 SYGVKD. The CDR3 totals 13 residues.

CDR3 residues: CASSTDRVGEQYF. DNA of the CDR3: TGTGCCAGCAGTACGGACAGGGTTGGTGAGCAGTACTTC. The chain is built from TRBV6-5 and TRBJ2-7; 8 nucleotides align to TRBD1. Looked up from germline, CDR1 is MNHEY and CDR2 is SVGAGI. This CDR3 contains 13 residues. The V segment lost 5 bases and the J segment 7 bases; nucleotides outside the gene matches: 7.

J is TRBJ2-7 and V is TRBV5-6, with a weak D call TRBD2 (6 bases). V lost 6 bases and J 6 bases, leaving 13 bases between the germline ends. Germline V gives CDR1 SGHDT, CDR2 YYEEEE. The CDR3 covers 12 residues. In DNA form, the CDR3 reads TGTGCCAGCACTCGCCGGCGGGGCGAGCAGTACTTC. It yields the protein CASTRRRGEQYF.

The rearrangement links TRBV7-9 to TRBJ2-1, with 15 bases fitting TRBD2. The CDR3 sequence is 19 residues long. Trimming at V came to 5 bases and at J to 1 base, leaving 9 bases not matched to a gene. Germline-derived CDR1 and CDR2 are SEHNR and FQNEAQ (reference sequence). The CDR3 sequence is CASSPPGTSGGRSYNEQFF. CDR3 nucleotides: TGTGCCAGCAGCCCACCGGGGACTAGCGGGGGGAGGTCCTACAATGAGCAGTTCTTC.

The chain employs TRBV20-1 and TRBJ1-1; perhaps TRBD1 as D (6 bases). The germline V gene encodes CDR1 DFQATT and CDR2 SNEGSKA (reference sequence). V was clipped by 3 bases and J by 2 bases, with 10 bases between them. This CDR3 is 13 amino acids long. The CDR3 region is CSASVDSNTEAFF. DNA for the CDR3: TGCAGTGCTAGTGTGGACAGTAACACTGAAGCTTTCTTT.

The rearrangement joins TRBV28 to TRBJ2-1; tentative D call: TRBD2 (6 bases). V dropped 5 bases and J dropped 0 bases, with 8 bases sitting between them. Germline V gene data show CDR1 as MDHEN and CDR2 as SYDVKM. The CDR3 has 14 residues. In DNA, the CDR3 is TGTGCCAGCAGTCCCGGGGGCTCCTACAATGAGCAGTTCTTC. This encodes CASSPGGSYNEQFF.

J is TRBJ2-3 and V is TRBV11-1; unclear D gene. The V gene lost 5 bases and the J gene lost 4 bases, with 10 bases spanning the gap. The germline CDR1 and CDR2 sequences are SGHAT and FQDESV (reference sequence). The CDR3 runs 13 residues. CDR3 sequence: CASSREIADTQYF. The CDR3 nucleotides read TGTGCCAGCAGCCGTGAGATCGCAGATACGCAGTATTTT.

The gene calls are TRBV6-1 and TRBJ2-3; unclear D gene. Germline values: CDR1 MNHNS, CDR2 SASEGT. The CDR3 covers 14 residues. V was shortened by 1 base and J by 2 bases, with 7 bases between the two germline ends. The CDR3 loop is CASSEGQSTDTQYF. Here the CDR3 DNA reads TGTGCCAGCAGTGAAGGGCAGTCCACAGATACGCAGTATTTT.

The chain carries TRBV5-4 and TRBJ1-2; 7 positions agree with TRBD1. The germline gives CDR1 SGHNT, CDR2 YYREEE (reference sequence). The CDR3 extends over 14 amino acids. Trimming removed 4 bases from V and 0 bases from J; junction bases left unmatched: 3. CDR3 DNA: TGTGCCAGCAGCATCGGACAGGCTAACTATGGCTACACCTTC. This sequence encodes CASSIGQANYGYTF.

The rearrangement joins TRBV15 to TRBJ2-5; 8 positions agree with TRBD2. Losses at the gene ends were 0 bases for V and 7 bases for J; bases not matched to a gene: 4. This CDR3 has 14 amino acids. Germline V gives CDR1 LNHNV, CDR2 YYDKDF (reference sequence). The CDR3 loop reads CATSRDLAGGTQYF. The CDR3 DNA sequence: TGTGCCACCAGCAGAGATCTCGCGGGGGGGACCCAGTACTTC.